This passage covers 3 T cell receptor beta chains from one sample sequenced in a study of CD8 T cells in Susac syndrome. After extraction with the RNeasy kit, about 0.5 to 1 ug of the RNA was reverse transcribed using random hexamers. TCRdb reanalysed the immunoSEQ multiplex PCR reads using MiXCR and keeps one entry per CDR3 protein. The sample carries 75,000 to 100,000 distinct CDR3 sequences, more than 85% recorded once. Sequencing input: CD8+ T cells from PBMCs. The receptors were sampled from a human donor with Susac syndrome.

The chain carries TRBV20-1 and TRBJ2-7; 7 nucleotides align to TRBD1. The CDR3 extends over 13 amino acids. Germline CDR1 reads DFQATT; CDR2 reads SNEGSKA (reference sequence). J gave up 2 bases and V 1 base, and 2 bases lay outside the gene matches. The CDR3 spells CSARGDSTYEQYF. CDR3 DNA sequence: TGCAGTGCTAGAGGGGACAGTACCTACGAGCAGTACTTC.

The genes are TRBV7-8 and TRBJ2-3, with TRBD1 matching 7 bases. The CDR3 loop spans 16 amino acids. The V gene end was trimmed by 1 base and the J gene end by 0 bases; junction bases not matched to a gene: 4. Germline assignment: CDR1 SGHVS and CDR2 FQNEAQ. The CDR3 region is CASSLGTGVSTDTQYF. In nucleotides, the CDR3 is TGTGCCAGCAGCTTAGGGACAGGCGTTAGCACAGATACGCAGTATTTT.

This chain connects TRBV30 to TRBJ1-2, with D perhaps matching TRBD1 (5 bases). The germline V gene encodes CDR1 GTSNPN and CDR2 SVGIG (reference sequence). With 0 bases removed from V and 5 bases from J, the gap between germline ends came to 7 bases. The CDR3 has 12 residues. DNA of the CDR3: TGTGCCTGGAGTGTCGGGGGGTATGGCTACACCTTC. Its translation: CAWSVGGYGYTF.